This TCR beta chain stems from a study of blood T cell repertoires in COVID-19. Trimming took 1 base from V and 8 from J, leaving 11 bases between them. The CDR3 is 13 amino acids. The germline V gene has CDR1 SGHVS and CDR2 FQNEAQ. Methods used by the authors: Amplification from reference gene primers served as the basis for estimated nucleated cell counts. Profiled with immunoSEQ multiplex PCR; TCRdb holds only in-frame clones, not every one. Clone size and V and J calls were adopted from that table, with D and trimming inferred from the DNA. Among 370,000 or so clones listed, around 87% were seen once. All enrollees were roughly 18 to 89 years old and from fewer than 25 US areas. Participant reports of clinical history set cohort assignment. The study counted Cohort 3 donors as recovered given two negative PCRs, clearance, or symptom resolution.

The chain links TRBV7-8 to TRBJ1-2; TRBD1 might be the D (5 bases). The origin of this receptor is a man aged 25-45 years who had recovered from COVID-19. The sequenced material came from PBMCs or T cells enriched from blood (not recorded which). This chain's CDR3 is CASSLGAGNGYTF. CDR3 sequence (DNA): TGTGCCAGCAGCTTAGGGGCAGGGAACGGCTACACCTTC.